A single sample gave rise to the 16 T cell receptor beta chains below, sequenced in a study of beta chain features in type 1 diabetes. Investigators reverse transcribed all isolated RNA, so they sequenced expressed TCRB transcripts. Profiled with immunoSEQ multiplex PCR; TCRdb holds only in-frame clones, not every one. The sample consists of 900,000 or so clones, about 17% of them appearing once. The sequencing input was naive CD4+ T cells from blood. The receptor source for this set is a woman under 30 in good health.

To note about this clone: The same CDR3 also results from other DNA sequences found in this sample. The CDR3 nucleotides are TGTGCCAGCAGCTTAGGCAGGGAGGGCTACGAGCAGTACTTC. Its translation is CASSLGREGYEQYF. The V gene is TRBV7-2, the J gene TRBJ2-7, with 7 positions matching TRBD2. Germline-derived CDR1 and CDR2 are SGHTA and FQGNSA. This CDR3 is 14 amino acids long. Trimming cost V 1 base and J 3 bases; bases outside gene matches: 3.

This clone was observed a few times. V and J are TRBV7-2 and TRBJ1-4; 7 nucleotides agree with TRBD1. The CDR3 loop spans 14 amino acids. Germline V CDR1 and CDR2: SGHTA, FQGNSA. The V and J ends lost 4 bases and 4 bases, in that order; junction bases with no gene match: 3. The CDR3 nucleotides are TGTGCCAGCAGCTCGGGACAGATTAATGAAAAACTGTTTTTT. Its protein is CASSSGQINEKLFF.

The chain has TRBV7-3 and TRBJ2-1, with D possibly being TRBD1 (7 bases). CDR1 is SGHTA, CDR2 FQGTGA, per germline. This CDR3 is 15 amino acids long. V gave up 5 bases and J gave up 10 bases, with 21 bases separating them. CDR3 region: CASSPKNRGLSEQFF. CDR3 bases: TGTGCCAGCAGCCCCAAGAACAGGGGACTCAGCGAGCAGTTCTTC.

This clone was counted between two and nine times. V and J are TRBV7-9 and TRBJ1-6; tentatively, D is TRBD1 (6 bases). The V end was cut by 3 bases, the J end by 9 bases, with 12 bases between. The CDR3 loop spans 14 amino acids. Germline-derived CDR1 and CDR2 are SEHNR and FQNEAQ (reference sequence). CDR3 nucleotides: TGTGCCAGCAGCTTCGCCGGGGGCGGTTCACCCCTCCACTTT. It encodes CASSFAGGGSPLHF.

The chain has TRBV11-2 and TRBJ2-7, with TRBD1 as a possible D gene (5 bases). This CDR3 is 12 amino acids long. In germline, CDR1 is SGHAT, CDR2 FQNNGV. Between the trimmed V and J ends, which lost 5 bases and 6 bases, there was a span of 11 bases. CDR3 in DNA: TGTGCCAGCAGCCACAGGTCTGGCGAGCAGTACTTC. As protein: CASSHRSGEQYF.

This clone has more than one count but fewer than ten. The rearrangement links TRBV11-2 to TRBJ2-5, with D unresolved. The length of the CDR3 is 13 residues. Between the trimmed V and J ends, which lost 3 bases and 5 bases, there was a span of 10 bases. Looked up from germline, CDR1 is SGHAT and CDR2 is FQNNGV. The CDR3 here is CASSFRSGETQYF. The CDR3, as DNA: TGTGCCAGCAGCTTTAGAAGTGGGGAGACCCAGTACTTC.

This clone turned up a few times. The J gene is TRBJ1-2, the V gene TRBV14; D ambiguous. V was cut by 3 bases and J by 4 bases, with 6 bases left in between. Germline CDR1 SGHDN, CDR2 FVKESK. CDR3 length equals 12 residues. The CDR3 loop is CASSQVSYGYTF. CDR3 in DNA: TGTGCCAGCAGCCAGGTCTCCTATGGCTACACCTTC. Full variable domain (outside the CDR3, taken from reference TRBV14 and TRBJ1-2): EAGVTQFPSHSVIEKGQTVTLRCDPISGHDNLYWYRRVMGKEIKFLLHFVKESKQDESGMPNNRFLAERTGGTYSTLKVQPAELEDSGVYFCASSQVSYGYTFGSGTRLTVV.

The chain combines TRBV7-8 with TRBJ1-3; D is unclear. Trimming cost V 5 bases and J 0 bases, with 8 bases left between them. The CDR3 consists of 14 residues. Germline V CDR1 and CDR2: SGHVS, FQNEAQ. The CDR3 region is CASSLRYSGNTIYF. In DNA form, the CDR3 reads TGTGCCAGCAGCCTCCGGTACTCTGGAAACACCATATATTTT.

This clone showed up just a few times. Different DNA sequences within this sample yield the same CDR3. V usage is TRBV18 and J usage is TRBJ2-2, with D uncertain. This CDR3 region has 12 residues. V was cut by 1 base and J by 5 bases, with 2 bases left in between. Germline CDR1 and CDR2: KGHSH and LQKENI. This CDR3 reads CASSPRTGELFF. CDR3 coding DNA: TGTGCCAGCTCACCACGTACCGGGGAGCTGTTTTTT. The variable domain in full, completed from reference TRBV18 and TRBJ2-2, reads NAGVMQNPRHLVRRRGQEARLRCSPMKGHSHVYWYRQLPEEGLKFMVYLQKENIIDESGMPKERFSAEFPKEGPSILRIQQVVRGDSAAYFCASSPRTGELFFGEGSRLTVL.

The chain employs TRBV5-4 and TRBJ1-2; D is possibly TRBD1 (6 bases). This CDR3 has 14 amino acids. V lost 0 bases to trimming and J lost 10 bases, with 16 bases between them. CDR1 and CDR2 (germline): SGHNT, YYREEE (reference sequence). The CDR3 nucleotides read TGTGCCAGCAGCTTGGATAGCGGGGGGCCCTACTACACCTTC. This translates into CASSLDSGGPYYTF.

The DNA for the CDR3 is TGTGCCAGCAGCTCCGACCGGGACAGAGCCTCCGGGGAGCTGTTTTTT. As protein: CASSSDRDRASGELFF. The V call is TRBV7-9, the J call TRBJ2-2; 7 bases agree with TRBD1. J was trimmed by 6 bases and V by 4 bases; bases with no gene match: 11. The germline CDR1 and CDR2 sequences are SEHNR and FQNEAQ (reference sequence). The CDR3 runs to 16 residues.

The V gene is TRBV2, the J gene TRBJ2-7; possible D gene TRBD1, 5 bases. The CDR3 spans 14 residues. Trimming removed 6 bases from V and 7 bases from J, with 19 bases in between. Germline CDR1 is SNHLY and CDR2 is FYNNEI. This chain's CDR3 is CASSAFGRDGEQYF. CDR3 coding DNA: TGTGCCAGCAGCGCATTCGGCAGGGATGGGGAGCAGTACTTC.

In its sample, this clone was seen a few times. The V and J genes are TRBV7-2 and TRBJ2-4; the match to TRBD2 covers 8 bases. Germline lookup yields CDR1 SGHTA and CDR2 FQGNSA. The length of the CDR3 is 16 residues. The junction had 12 bases not matched to a gene; V was cut back by 5 bases and J by 6 bases. DNA of the CDR3: TGTGCCAGCAGCCCACGAGCGGGAGCGCGGCCAAACATTCAGTACTTC. The encoded protein is CASSPRAGARPNIQYF.

This chain joins TRBV10-3 and TRBJ2-2; D is unclear. Germline V gene sequence: CDR1 ENHRY, CDR2 SYGVKD. The CDR3 totals 14 residues. V dropped 0 bases and J dropped 6 bases, with 8 bases sitting between them. The DNA for the CDR3 is TGTGCCATCAGTGAGTCGCACGGCTCCGGGGAGCTGTTTTTT. It specifies CAISESHGSGELFF.

The chain recombines TRBV5-6 with TRBJ2-7; unclear D gene. V was trimmed by 0 bases and J by 3 bases, leaving 16 bases between them. Per the germline V gene, CDR1 is SGHDT and CDR2 is YYEEEE. This CDR3 is 16 amino acids long. The CDR3 DNA is TGTGCCAGCAGCTTGGAGGTCCGGGCCACCGTCTACGAGCAGTACTTC. This encodes CASSLEVRATVYEQYF.

The chain employs TRBV2 and TRBJ1-1, with TRBD1 matching over 7 bases. CDR1 is SNHLY, CDR2 FYNNEI, per germline. J gave up 5 bases and V 8 bases, and 11 bases lay outside the gene matches. There are 14 residues in the CDR3. CDR3 coding DNA: TGTGCCAGCCAGAAAGAGACAGGGAGGACTGAAGCTTTCTTT. Encoded protein: CASQKETGRTEAFF.